Listed here are 27 T cell receptor beta chains from one sample, sequenced in a study of cytomegalovirus exposure and HLA in healthy donors. Measured with immunoSEQ multiplex PCR; TCRdb has only the in-frame clones, and not every one. Of approximately 280,000 clones listed, around 89% are singletons. Material for sequencing was PBMCs. The receptors were sampled from a woman aged 18-29 years in good health and CMV-seronegative.

V is TRBV27 and J is TRBJ2-1, with 9 bases fitting TRBD2. Unmatched junction bases numbered 8, after V lost 5 bases and J lost 0 bases. Germline-derived CDR1 and CDR2 are MNHEY and SMNVEV (reference sequence). CDR3 length: 17 residues. CDR3 sequence (DNA): TGTGCCAGCAGTACGGGACTAGCAGTTAGCTCCTACAATGAGCAGTTCTTC. Protein sequence: CASSTGLAVSSYNEQFF.

The genes are TRBV27 and TRBJ2-7, with 8 positions matching TRBD1. With V trimmed by 10 bases and J by 2 bases, 13 bases remained unmatched. This CDR3 comprises 15 residues. The germline CDR1 and CDR2 sequences are MNHEY and SMNVEV (reference sequence). DNA of the CDR3: TGTGCCACCCGACCCGGACAGGGTTCCCCCTACGAGCAGTACTTC. Translated: CATRPGQGSPYEQYF.

The sample holds one count of this clone. The chain links TRBV14 to TRBJ2-7; 8 bases are a match to TRBD2. This CDR3 contains 15 residues. The junction had 7 bases not matched to a gene; V was cut back by 1 base and J by 5 bases. CDR1 is SGHDN and CDR2 is FVKESK in the germline V gene. The CDR3 sequence is CASSQGSGGPNEQYF. The CDR3 nucleotides read TGTGCCAGCAGCCAAGGGTCGGGAGGGCCTAACGAGCAGTACTTC.

The gene calls are TRBV11-1 and TRBJ2-5; a possible D gene is TRBD1 (6 bases). Germline CDR1 is SGHAT and CDR2 is FQDESV (reference sequence). The CDR3 is 15 residues long. The V gene lost 5 bases and the J gene lost 4 bases, with 17 bases spanning the gap. The CDR3 region has the DNA TGTGCCAGCAGCCCAGATACAGGGTTTCTAGAGACCCAGTACTTC. Its protein product is CASSPDTGFLETQYF.

The chain carries TRBV5-6 and TRBJ2-1; 8 bases fit TRBD2. Looked up from germline, CDR1 is SGHDT and CDR2 is YYEEEE. The CDR3 runs to 15 residues. Germline trimming cut 4 bases from V and 2 bases from J; bases unmatched to any gene: 5. CDR3 DNA: TGTGCCAGCAGCCAACTAGCGGTCACCTACAATGAGCAGTTCTTC. The encoded protein is CASSQLAVTYNEQFF.

The chain uses TRBV6-5 and TRBJ1-1; 8 bases are shared with TRBD1. Per germline, CDR1 MNHEY and CDR2 SVGAGI. With 0 bases clipped from V and 0 bases from J, the junction kept 0 bases outside the gene matches. The CDR3 runs to 15 residues. The CDR3 region is CASSYSTGVNTEAFF. Here the CDR3 DNA reads TGTGCCAGCAGTTACTCGACAGGGGTGAACACTGAAGCTTTCTTT.

In DNA form, the CDR3 reads TGTGCCAGCAGCCCAGGACCTAACTCGGGACAGGATCTGTTCTTC. This codes for CASSPGPNSGQDLFF. V gene TRBV14 combines with J gene TRBJ2-1; TRBD1 matches 8 bases. The CDR3 sequence is 15 residues long. CDR1 is SGHDN, CDR2 FVKESK, per germline. The J segment lost 15 bases and the V segment lost 4 bases, leaving 17 bases of the junction unmatched.

V gene TRBV30 combines with J gene TRBJ2-3, with TRBD1 matching 8 bases. This CDR3 comprises 15 residues. Germline CDR1 is GTSNPN and CDR2 is SVGIG (reference sequence). The junction had 6 bases not matched to a gene; V was cut back by 3 bases and J by 1 base. The CDR3 DNA reads as TGTGCCTGGAGGTCAGGGGGCGCAGGCACAGATACGCAGTATTTT. Amino acids: CAWRSGGAGTDTQYF.

The gene calls are TRBV2 and TRBJ2-1, with 12 positions matching TRBD2. There are 16 residues in the CDR3. CDR1 is SNHLY and CDR2 is FYNNEI in the germline V gene. The V gene end was trimmed by 6 bases and the J gene end by 9 bases; junction bases not matched to a gene: 12. Here the CDR3 reads CASSLESSGRAGEQFF. The CDR3 bases are TGTGCCAGCAGCCTCGAATCTAGCGGGAGGGCTGGTGAGCAGTTCTTC.

J is TRBJ2-1 and V is TRBV4-1; 10 bases agree with TRBD2. Trimming cost V 0 bases and J 4 bases; bases outside gene matches: 9. The CDR3 extends over 18 amino acids. Germline assignment: CDR1 MGHRA and CDR2 YSYEKL. The CDR3: CASSQDRASGSIYNEQFF. Here the CDR3 DNA reads TGCGCCAGCAGCCAAGATAGGGCTAGCGGGAGCATATACAATGAGCAGTTCTTC.

As regards this clone: The junction does not match germline at one end; this may be a read error. The V call is TRBV10-3, the J call TRBJ2-1; 9 bases map to TRBD1. CDR3 length equals 14 residues. CDR1 and CDR2 (germline): ENHRY, SYGVKD. Here the CDR3 reads CASSTGGNYNEQFF. CDR3 sequence (DNA): TGTGCCAGCAGTACAGGGGGCAACTACAATGAGCAGTTCTTC.

The chain couples TRBV11-1 to TRBJ2-1, with TRBD2 matching 11 bases. There are 17 residues in the CDR3. V lost 4 bases to trimming and J lost 3 bases; unmatched junction nucleotides: 8. Germline V lookup: CDR1 SGHAT, CDR2 FQDESV (reference sequence). CDR3: CASSSGLAGLLYNEQFF. The CDR3 nucleotides read TGTGCCAGCAGCTCTGGACTAGCGGGCCTCCTCTACAATGAGCAGTTCTTC.

The rearrangement links TRBV4-1 to TRBJ1-4; no firm D call. Looked up from germline, CDR1 is MGHRA and CDR2 is YSYEKL. V shed 3 bases and J shed 8 bases, with 10 bases lying between them. The CDR3 runs to 13 residues. The CDR3 nucleotides read TGCGCCAGCAGCCAGCTCCCCCGGGAAAAACTGTTTTTT. This gives the protein CASSQLPREKLFF.

The chain is built from TRBV5-5 and TRBJ2-7, with a possible D match to TRBD1 (6 bases). CDR1 is SGHKS, CDR2 YYEKEE, per germline (reference sequence). The CDR3 length is 15 residues. Trimming left V 0 bases short and J 3 bases short, with 13 bases between. In DNA form, the CDR3 reads TGTGCCAGCAGCTTGGACCCAAGGACAGTCTACGAGCAGTACTTC. Its protein is CASSLDPRTVYEQYF.

The chain recombines TRBV9 with TRBJ2-7; 7 bases are a match to TRBD1. Germline V gene sequence: CDR1 SGDLS, CDR2 YYNGEE. V lost 0 bases and J lost 6; bases outside the gene matches: 9. This CDR3 contains 15 residues. In nucleotides, the CDR3 is TGTGCCAGCAGCGTAGATAACAGGGGCTCGGGCGAGCAGTACTTC. This gives the protein CASSVDNRGSGEQYF.

This sequence joins TRBV5-6 and TRBJ2-1; D might be TRBD2 (5 bases). Looked up from germline, CDR1 is SGHDT and CDR2 is YYEEEE. This CDR3 is 16 amino acids long. V lost 4 bases to trimming and J lost 0 bases, with 14 bases between them. The CDR3 region is CASSQGLQSSYNEQFF. CDR3 DNA sequence: TGTGCCAGCAGCCAAGGACTGCAGAGCTCCTACAATGAGCAGTTCTTC.

The V and J genes are TRBV7-3 and TRBJ1-3; TRBD1 might be the D (5 bases). V gave up 0 bases and J gave up 4 bases, with 10 bases separating them. CDR3 length: 15 amino acids. The germline V gene encodes CDR1 SGHTA and CDR2 FQGTGA. CDR3 region: CASSLTGGYGNTIYF. The DNA for the CDR3 is TGTGCCAGCAGCTTAACCGGGGGTTACGGAAACACCATATATTTT.

The V and J genes are TRBV2 and TRBJ2-5; 7 positions agree with TRBD2. Germline V gives CDR1 SNHLY, CDR2 FYNNEI. J was trimmed by 1 base and V by 1 base; bases with no gene match: 6. CDR3 length: 16 amino acids. For the CDR3, the DNA is TGTGCCAGCAGTGAAGACACTCCTAGCGGCCAAGAGACCCAGTACTTC. It specifies CASSEDTPSGQETQYF.

This clone was seen a single time. The chain links TRBV21-1 to TRBJ2-2; the DNA was not used to check the table's D call, TRBD1. TRBV21-1 is classified as a pseudogene. The CDR3 totals 18 residues. This chain's CDR3 is CASSKAPGPNANTGELFF. CDR3 DNA sequence: TGTGCCAGCAGCAAAGCGCCAGGTCCAAACGCGAACACCGGGGAGCTGTTTTTT.

The rearrangement joins TRBV10-2 to TRBJ1-4; D unclear. Germline V gene sequence: CDR1 WSHSY, CDR2 SAAADI. The CDR3 consists of 15 residues. The germline V and J ends were trimmed by 0 bases and 7 bases, with 12 bases remaining between them. The CDR3 bases are TGCGCCAGCAGTGAGTCTGGGTATTACAGTGAAAAACTGTTTTTT. Encoded protein: CASSESGYYSEKLFF.

The rearrangement uses TRBV9 and TRBJ1-2; D is unresolved. CDR3 length equals 18 residues. The germline V gene has CDR1 SGDLS and CDR2 YYNGEE. Trimming stripped 4 bases from V and 1 base from J, with 23 bases between. CDR3 in DNA: TGTGCCAGCAGCTTTCACCCGACTGAAACCGGCGATAACTATGGCTACACCTTC. It specifies CASSFHPTETGDNYGYTF.

V and J are TRBV28 and TRBJ1-2; 7 bases agree with TRBD1. CDR3 length equals 17 residues. Trimming at V came to 4 bases and at J to 1 base, leaving 12 bases not matched to a gene. Germline values: CDR1 MDHEN, CDR2 SYDVKM. This CDR3 is CASSSLDRTKLNYGYTF. The CDR3 DNA is TGTGCCAGCAGTTCTCTGGACAGGACGAAACTTAACTATGGCTACACCTTC.

This chain uses TRBV28 with TRBJ2-5, with D perhaps TRBD1 (5 bases). V lost 5 bases and J 7 bases, leaving 14 bases between the germline ends. Germline V gene data show CDR1 as MDHEN and CDR2 as SYDVKM. This CDR3 has 13 amino acids. CDR3 amino acids: CASSRPAQGTQYF. The CDR3, as DNA: TGTGCCAGCAGTAGGCCTGCCCAGGGGACCCAGTACTTC.

The rearrangement joins TRBV10-2 to TRBJ2-3; 13 bases are shared with TRBD2. This CDR3 has 16 residues. From germline, CDR1 is WSHSY and CDR2 SAAADI. Trimming took 5 bases from V and 0 from J; bases not matched to a gene: 2. The CDR3 nucleotides read TGCGCCAGCAGTCGGACTAGCGGGAGTAGCACAGATACGCAGTATTTT. Encoded protein: CASSRTSGSSTDTQYF.

In its sample, this clone was seen a few times. V usage is TRBV11-3 and J usage is TRBJ2-2, with D hard to call. The CDR3 spans 13 residues. V was cut by 5 bases and J by 6 bases, with 10 bases left in between. Germline V gives CDR1 SGHNT, CDR2 YENEEA. In nucleotides, the CDR3 is TGTGCCAGCAGCACCCGATCGGCCGGGGAGCTGTTTTTT. Its translation is CASSTRSAGELFF.

Of note for this clone: The germline gene is not matched at one end of the junction; a read error may be the cause. This chain joins TRBV7-7 and TRBJ1-6; 7 bases agree with TRBD1. The germline V gene has CDR1 SSHAT and CDR2 FNYEAQ (reference sequence). The CDR3 length is 14 residues. CDR3 DNA: TGTGCTAGCAGCCATCGACAGGGTGATTCACCCCTCCACTTT. Translated, it gives CASSHRQGDSPLHF.

The genes are TRBV6-5 and TRBJ2-2; D possibly corresponds to TRBD1 (7 bases). V was clipped by 6 bases and J by 4 bases, with 12 bases between them. The CDR3 contains 14 residues. Germline CDR1 reads MNHEY; CDR2 reads SVGAGI. In DNA form, the CDR3 reads TGTGCCAGCAGCCGCGGGACAGTCACCGGGGAGCTGTTTTTT. Amino acid sequence: CASSRGTVTGELFF.